The 6 T cell receptor beta chains reported below all come from one sample, sequenced in a study of T-cell reconstitution after alpha-beta-depleted transplantation in children. Unique molecular identifiers were incorporated during preparation of the TCRbeta library. One entry per CDR3 protein results from TCRdb running MiXCR on the PCR reads. The sample has around 600,000 distinct CDR3 sequences; roughly a tenth are singletons. This sample comprised PBMCs from the stem cell graft donor, obtained from the stem cell graft. These receptors came from a human donor who donated a stem cell graft to a child with acute myeloid leukemia.

This clonotype was found a few times. The DNA of the CDR3 is TGTGCCAGCAGTTTACTGACGGCGGGAGGGAGGGAGACCCAGTACTTC. As protein: CASSLLTAGGRETQYF. The chain links TRBV27 to TRBJ2-5; 9 nucleotides match TRBD2. This CDR3 spans 16 amino acids. Per germline, CDR1 MNHEY and CDR2 SMNVEV (reference sequence). J gave up 5 bases and V 2 bases, and 9 bases lay outside the gene matches.

This clonotype was observed a few times. V is TRBV7-8 and J is TRBJ2-5; tentatively, D is TRBD2 (5 bases). With 2 bases removed from V and 1 base from J, the gap between germline ends came to 8 bases. Germline loops: CDR1 SGHVS, CDR2 FQNEAQ. CDR3 length: 14 residues. The CDR3 DNA reads TGTGCCAGCAGCTTAAGGGCGGGCCAAGAGACCCAGTACTTC. Amino acids: CASSLRAGQETQYF.

This chain uses TRBV7-3 with TRBJ2-3, with D possibly TRBD1 on 6 matching bases. Germline V gives CDR1 SGHTA, CDR2 FQGTGA. The CDR3 runs to 14 residues. V gave up 5 bases and J gave up 0 bases, with 9 bases separating them. The CDR3 is CASSTTGSTDTQYF. As DNA, the CDR3 is TGTGCCAGCAGCACCACAGGGAGCACAGATACGCAGTATTTT.

In its sample, this clonotype was seen many times. Sequence at one end of the junction differs from germline and may be a read error. The J gene is TRBJ2-5, the V gene TRBV7-9; perhaps TRBD2 as D (5 bases). This CDR3 spans 12 amino acids. The germline CDR1 and CDR2 sequences are SEHNR and FQNEAQ (reference sequence). CDR3 sequence: CASTLVVGAQYF. DNA for the CDR3: TGTGCCAGCACCTTAGTGGTCGGGGCCCAGTACTTC.

The rearrangement joins TRBV5-1 to TRBJ2-5; D is unresolved. The CDR3 loop spans 17 amino acids. V was pared by 3 bases and J by 6 bases, with 24 bases between. Germline V lookup: CDR1 SGHRS, CDR2 YFSETQ. This CDR3 is CASSSQPQSKGMKTQYF. Here the CDR3 DNA reads TGCGCCAGCAGCTCGCAGCCCCAGTCGAAAGGGATGAAGACCCAGTACTTC.

This clonotype was seen a few times. The CDR3 reads CSVEAGQVDLNEQFF. In DNA, the CDR3 is TGCAGCGTTGAAGCCGGACAGGTCGACCTCAATGAGCAGTTCTTC. J is TRBJ2-1 and V is TRBV29-1, with 7 bases that match TRBD1. Germline V gene lookup returns CDR1 SQVTM and CDR2 ANQGSEA. The V gene end was trimmed by 1 base and the J gene end by 6 bases; junction bases not matched to a gene: 9. The CDR3 loop spans 15 amino acids.